This T cell receptor (beta chain) emerged from a study of long-term antiretroviral therapy in people with HIV. Sequencing relied on immunoSEQ assay v3.0, run at survey level. This table comes from immunoSEQ multiplex PCR, and its TCRdb copy is limited to in-frame clones, with some not included. The sample has tens of thousands of clones, more than 85% seen once. Unmatched junction bases numbered 14, after V lost 1 base and J lost 9 bases. The CDR3 extends over 16 amino acids. Germline V gene data show CDR1 as SGHRS and CDR2 as YFSETQ. Of note for this clone: The target antigen is unknown.

General study points: Clones showing expansion before ART dominated the repertoire at all time points.

The V gene is TRBV5-1, the J gene TRBJ2-5; 8 nucleotides match TRBD1. Sequences were derived from unsorted PBMCs, sampled 2.6 to 2.8 years after starting antiretroviral therapy. This TCR derives from a man in his forties with HIV. DNA of the CDR3: TGCGCCAGCAGCTTGATGCAGGGAACAGGGGGTATGTCCCAGTACTTC. It specifies CASSLMQGTGGMSQYF.